The rows below give T cell receptor beta chains drawn from one sample of a study of cytomegalovirus exposure and HLA in healthy donors. The data were produced by immunoSEQ multiplex PCR, yet TCRdb's version contains in-frame clones alone and is incomplete. Its listing shows about 210,000 clones. The sample was PBMCs. The receptor set was obtained from a woman in her twenties or thirties in good health and CMV-seropositive. CDR3s include the opening cysteine and the closing phenylalanine or tryptophan. The D gene is left open where the match is weak.

CDR3aa | CDR3nt | j_gene | d_gene | v_gene
CSVAEGASDQPQHF | TGCAGCGTTGCAGAGGGGGCGAGCGATCAGCCCCAGCATTTT | TRBJ1-5 | TRBD1 | TRBV29-1
CASSLHSSGSYEQYF | TGTGCCAGCAGTTTACACTCCTCCGGCTCCTACGAGCAGTACTTC | TRBJ2-7 | . | TRBV27
CASSLDVGRPIEAFF | TGCGCCAGCAGCTTGGATGTAGGGAGGCCCATAGAAGCTTTCTTT | TRBJ1-1 | . | TRBV5-1
CASPVEDTTEAFF | TGTGCCTCCCCAGTTGAGGATACCACTGAAGCTTTCTTT | TRBJ1-1 | . | TRBV25-1
CASSRDTTGANTEAFF | TGTGCCAGCAGCCGAGACACGACAGGGGCCAACACTGAAGCTTTCTTT | TRBJ1-1 | TRBD1 | TRBV7-2
CASSLGGQGTGELFF | TGTGCCAGCAGCTTAGGGGGGCAAGGTACCGGGGAGCTGTTTTTT | TRBJ2-2 | . | TRBV11-2
CASSLGTATQETQYF | TGTGCCAGCAGTTTAGGGACTGCAACCCAAGAGACCCAGTACTTC | TRBJ2-5 | . | TRBV6-5
CASSEGTSDNEQFF | TGTGCCAGCAGCGAAGGGACTAGTGACAATGAGCAGTTCTTC | TRBJ2-1 | TRBD2 | TRBV9
CASCSQGAILKKLFF | TGTGCCAGCTGTTCACAGGGGGCGATCTTAAAAAAACTGTTTTTT | TRBJ1-4 | TRBD1 | TRBV6-1
CASSGAGYPYNEQFF | TGTGCCAGCAGTGGCGCTGGTTACCCCTACAATGAGCAGTTCTTC | TRBJ2-1 | . | TRBV6-1
CASAAGREDQPQHF | TGTGCCAGCGCCGCTGGCCGGGAAGATCAGCCCCAGCATTTT | TRBJ1-5 | . | TRBV6-1
CASSGGQGYGYTF | TGTGCCAGCAGCGGGGGACAGGGCTATGGCTACACCTTC | TRBJ1-2 | TRBD1 | TRBV6-5
CASRLRGGRPYEQYF | TGTGCAAGTCGCCTAAGGGGGGGCAGACCCTACGAGCAGTACTTC | TRBJ2-7 | . | TRBV12-2
CASSLLAGDDYEQYF | TGTGCCAGCAGCTTGCTAGCGGGAGATGACTACGAGCAGTACTTC | TRBJ2-7 | TRBD2 | TRBV11-3
CASFPVRGADF | TGCGCCAGCTTTCCGGTTCGGGGGGCGGACTTC | TRBJ2-7 | . | TRBV23-1
CAISEGTSGNNEQFF | TGTGCCATCAGTGAGGGGACTAGCGGAAACAATGAGCAGTTCTTC | TRBJ2-1 | TRBD2 | TRBV10-3
CASSLENRGRGYTF | TGTGCCAGCAGCTTGGAGAACCGCGGTCGTGGCTACACCTTC | TRBJ1-2 | . | TRBV5-6
CASSKQDVYEQYF | TGTGCCAGCAGTAAACAGGATGTCTACGAGCAGTACTTC | TRBJ2-7 | . | TRBV5-4
CASSRTGTGANLGTEAFF | TGTGCCAGTAGTAGAACCGGGACAGGGGCGAATCTTGGCACTGAAGCTTTCTTT | TRBJ1-1 | TRBD1 | TRBV19
CASSPDRINGNQPQHF | TGTGCCAGCAGCCCGGACAGGATTAATGGCAATCAGCCCCAGCATTTT | TRBJ1-5 | TRBD1 | TRBV6-6
CASSYPPQPQHF | TGTGCCAGCAGTTACCCTCCTCAGCCCCAGCATTTT | TRBJ1-5 | . | TRBV6-6
CASSSTEIWGYTF | TGTGCCAGCAGCTCGACAGAGATCTGGGGCTACACCTTC | TRBJ1-2 | . | TRBV7-2
CASSLELSGNTIYF | TGCGCCAGCAGCTTGGAGCTCTCTGGAAACACCATATATTTT | TRBJ1-3 | . | TRBV5-1
CASDQQGSNTEAFF | TGTGCCAGCGACCAACAGGGGTCGAACACTGAAGCTTTCTTT | TRBJ1-1 | TRBD1 | TRBV4-2